This TCR beta chain emerged from a study of early T cells in non-severe SARS-CoV-2 infection. Study context: Investigators sequenced bulk RNA drawn from unsorted whole blood, and chains remained unpaired.

TCRdb used MiXCR to reprocess the 5' RACE reads, holding one entry per CDR3 protein. The top ten hold over 1.1% of the sample, which has 20,000 to 25,000 distinct CDR3 sequences, 3.5% to 4.5% seen once. V gave up 5 bases and J gave up 1 base; unmatched junction bases: 4. The CDR3 contains 14 residues. Germline assignment: CDR1 DFQATT and CDR2 SNEGSKA (reference sequence). This clonotype occurred many times. This TCR derives from an adult who was a healthcare worker with PCR-confirmed SARS-CoV-2 infection or an uninfected control (not recorded which). The chain carries TRBV20-1 and TRBJ2-1; 8 bases are shared with TRBD1. The sample comprised whole blood. In nucleotides, the CDR3 is TGCAGTGCTGAGGACAGGGCGTCCTACAATGAGCAGTTCTTC. It codes for CSAEDRASYNEQFF.